These T cell receptor beta chains were read from a single sample in a study of blood T cell repertoires in COVID-19. Clones were sequenced by immunoSEQ multiplex PCR, and TCRdb holds only the in-frame ones, with some missing. The data show approximately 200,000 clones, roughly four fifths seen once. The sample was PBMCs or T cells enriched from blood (not recorded which). Receptors were obtained from a woman in her forties with acute COVID-19. CDR3s include the opening cysteine and the closing phenylalanine or tryptophan. A D gene is named only where the DNA matches it firmly. The size field is filled for only some rows; it gives once, few, many or a size class.

v_call,j_call,clone_size,d_call,cdr3_aa,cdr3_nt
TRBV3-1/TRBV3-2,TRBJ1-5,.,TRBD1,CASSPRGLDQPQHF,TGTGCCAGCAGCCCCAGGGGGCTCGATCAGCCCCAGCATTTT
TRBV4-3,TRBJ1-2,.,.,CASSQDQGQIYGYTF,TGCGCCAGCAGCCAAGATCAGGGCCAGATCTATGGCTACACCTTC
TRBV27,TRBJ2-1,.,.,CASSLSNEQFF,TGTGCCAGCAGTCTTTCCAATGAGCAGTTCTTC
TRBV14,TRBJ2-1,.,.,CASSQDGREQFF,TGTGCCAGCAGCCAAGATGGGCGTGAGCAGTTCTTC
TRBV19,TRBJ1-1,.,.,CASSGWATTEAFF,TGTGCCAGTAGTGGTTGGGCCACCACTGAAGCTTTCTTT
TRBV2,TRBJ2-1,few,TRBD2,CASSLADYNEQFF,TGTGCCAGCAGTCTAGCGGATTACAATGAGCAGTTCTTC
TRBV3-1/TRBV3-2,TRBJ2-7,few,TRBD1,CASSQGTTGGKGEQYF,TGTGCCAGCAGCCAAGGAACGACAGGGGGAAAGGGCGAGCAGTACTTC
TRBV6-5,TRBJ1-5,.,.,CASTRLAQPQHF,TGTGCCAGCACCCGCCTAGCTCAGCCCCAGCATTTT
TRBV7-9,TRBJ1-2,.,TRBD1,CASSLVFGTGISTGNGYTF,TGTGCCAGCAGCTTAGTATTCGGGACAGGGATTTCCACAGGGAATGGCTACACCTTC
TRBV24-1,TRBJ2-1,.,TRBD1,CATRDRSSYNEQFF,TGTGCCACCAGGGACAGGAGCTCCTACAATGAGCAGTTCTTC
TRBV6-1,TRBJ1-5,once,.,CASSVQRRTNQPQHF,TGTGCCAGCAGTGTCCAGCGACGGACTAATCAGCCCCAGCATTTT
TRBV6-5,TRBJ1-4,.,.,CASSYSGLIHEKLFF,TGTGCCAGCAGTTACTCCGGACTGATCCATGAAAAACTGTTTTTT
TRBV27,TRBJ1-5,.,TRBD1,CASNPRATGTVYNQPQHF,TGTGCCAGCAATCCACGCGCTACCGGGACAGTTTATAATCAGCCCCAGCATTTT
TRBV9,TRBJ1-5,.,.,CASRWLAQPQHF,TGTGCCAGCAGGTGGCTAGCACAGCCCCAGCATTTT
TRBV4-3,TRBJ2-3,.,.,CASSPREPDTQYF,TGCGCCAGCAGCCCTCGGGAGCCGGATACGCAGTATTTT
TRBV4-1,TRBJ2-7,once,TRBD2,CASSQSLAGLTSYEQYF,TGCGCCAGCAGCCAGTCACTAGCGGGACTAACCTCCTACGAGCAGTACTTC
TRBV6-5,TRBJ2-7,.,TRBD1,CASSYSGQSYEQYF,TGTGCCAGCAGTTACTCGGGACAGAGCTACGAGCAGTACTTC
TRBV28,TRBJ1-1,.,.,CATTELEAFF,TGTGCCACCACCGAGCTTGAAGCTTTCTTT
TRBV27,TRBJ2-3,.,.,CASSFLQRTDTQYF,TGTGCCAGCAGTTTTCTACAGCGCACAGATACGCAGTATTTT
TRBV14,TRBJ2-1,.,.,CASSQPPGGSYNEQFF,TGTGCCAGCAGCCAACCGCCCGGGGGCTCCTACAATGAGCAGTTCTTC
TRBV7-9,TRBJ1-1,.,.,CASSFPGNTEAFF,TGTGCCAGCAGCTTTCCAGGGAATACTGAAGCTTTCTTT
TRBV7-8,TRBJ1-4,once,.,CASSLDDPATNEKLFF,TGTGCCAGCAGCTTAGATGATCCAGCAACTAATGAAAAACTGTTTTTT
TRBV7-2,TRBJ2-3,.,TRBD2,CASSLTSGGALGDTQYF,TGTGCCAGCAGCTTGACTAGCGGGGGGGCCTTGGGAGATACGCAGTATTTT
TRBV6-5,TRBJ1-2,few,.,CASSSDSTYGYTF,TGTGCCAGCAGTTCCGACAGTACTTATGGCTACACCTTC
TRBV2,TRBJ2-3,.,.,CASSVSGNLGTDTQYF,TGTGCCAGCAGTGTCTCGGGGAACCTTGGCACAGATACGCAGTATTTT
TRBV28,TRBJ1-4,.,.,CASSQGGGEKLFF,TGTGCCAGCAGCCAAGGGGGGGGTGAAAAACTGTTTTTT
TRBV30,TRBJ2-2,.,TRBD2,CAWRGSSGRSYTGELFF,TGTGCCTGGAGGGGGTCTAGCGGGAGGTCGTACACCGGGGAGCTGTTTTTT
TRBV7-2,TRBJ1-6,.,.,CASSSSRQQQRNSPLHF,TGTGCCAGCAGCTCCTCCAGACAGCAGCAGAGAAATTCACCCCTCCACTTT
TRBV29-1,TRBJ2-1,.,TRBD2,CSTGTRLNEQFF,TGCAGCACCGGGACTAGGCTAAATGAGCAGTTCTTC
TRBV7-3,TRBJ2-1,.,TRBD2,CASSRSGGVANEQFF,TGTGCCAGCAGCCGGAGCGGGGGAGTGGCCAATGAGCAGTTCTTC
TRBV28,TRBJ2-7,once,TRBD1,CASSSLRDRLYEQYF,TGTGCCAGCAGTTCCCTCCGGGACAGGCTCTACGAGCAGTACTTC
TRBV6-5,TRBJ1-5,.,.,CASSGRTGDNQPQHF,TGTGCCAGCAGCGGACGGACGGGGGACAATCAGCCCCAGCATTTT
TRBV10-3,TRBJ2-1,.,.,CAIGPVSYNEQFF,TGTGCCATCGGGCCAGTAAGCTACAATGAGCAGTTCTTC
TRBV7-2,TRBJ1-3,.,TRBD1,CASSSRYPGQGFSGNTIYF,TGTGCCAGCAGCTCAAGGTACCCGGGACAGGGCTTCTCAGGAAACACCATATATTTT
TRBV10-1,TRBJ2-3,.,TRBD1,CASSGDRITDTQYF,TGCGCCAGCAGTGGGGACAGGATCACAGATACGCAGTATTTT
TRBV27,TRBJ1-1,.,.,CASSYRGAITNTEAFF,TGTGCCAGCAGTTACCGGGGGGCGATTACGAACACTGAAGCTTTCTTT
TRBV2,TRBJ1-1,.,.,CASRSEMNTEAFF,TGTGCCAGCAGATCGGAGATGAACACTGAAGCTTTCTTT
TRBV24-1,TRBJ2-1,once,TRBD2,CATSDLGAGGYHEQFF,TGTGCCACCAGTGATTTGGGTGCGGGGGGCTACCATGAGCAGTTCTTC
TRBV2,TRBJ1-5,.,TRBD1,CASSATGGNQPQHF,TGTGCCAGCAGTGCGACAGGGGGCAATCAGCCCCAGCATTTT
TRBV12-3/TRBV12-4,TRBJ1-2,.,TRBD1,CASSLKGAGGYTF,TGTGCCAGCAGTTTAAAGGGGGCGGGTGGCTACACCTTC
TRBV12-3/TRBV12-4,TRBJ2-1,.,TRBD1,CASSYTGAEQFF,TGTGCCAGCAGTTACACAGGGGCTGAGCAGTTCTTC
TRBV27,TRBJ2-3,.,TRBD2,CASSLRGLAAPTDTQYF,TGTGCCAGCAGTTTAAGGGGACTAGCGGCACCCACAGATACGCAGTATTTT
TRBV6-2/TRBV6-3,TRBJ1-2,.,TRBD1,CASSYSSTGGNYGYTF,TGTGCCAGCAGTTACTCCTCGACAGGGGGTAACTATGGCTACACCTTC
TRBV20-1,TRBJ2-1,.,TRBD2,CSASRGTSGRNEQFF,TGCAGTGCTAGTCGCGGGACTAGCGGGAGGAATGAGCAGTTCTTC
TRBV6-4,TRBJ1-5,.,.,CASSGAGWDNQPQHF,TGTGCCAGCAGTGGGGCAGGGTGGGACAATCAGCCCCAGCATTTT
TRBV2,TRBJ1-6,.,TRBD1,CASSRRQGANSPLHF,TGTGCCAGCAGCCGTCGACAGGGGGCAAATTCACCCCTCCACTTT
TRBV13,TRBJ2-1,.,TRBD2,CASSILTTSGRVDEQFF,TGTGCCAGCAGCATCCTGACGACTAGCGGGAGGGTGGATGAGCAGTTCTTC
TRBV21-1,TRBJ2-3,.,.,CASSKGETGSDTQYF,TGTGCCAGCAGCAAGGGAGAAACAGGGTCTGATACGCAGTATTTT
TRBV18,TRBJ2-2,.,.,CASSARDTTGELFF,TGTGCCAGCTCAGCCCGGGACACCACCGGGGAGCTGTTTTTT
TRBV10-3,TRBJ2-7,.,TRBD1,CAISGTGSSYEQYF,TGTGCCATCAGTGGGACAGGTTCATCCTACGAGCAGTACTTC
TRBV6-5,TRBJ2-1,.,TRBD2,CASSTSGSYNEQFF,TGTGCCTCGTCGACTAGCGGGTCCTACAATGAGCAGTTCTTC